This passage covers 16 T cell receptor beta chains from one sample sequenced in a study of molecular identifiers for immune sequencing clone quantification. TCRdb analysed the PCR reads with MiXCR anew, one entry per CDR3 protein. The sample records about half a million distinct CDR3 sequences, around 23% being singletons. The sequencing sample was made of naive CD8+ T cells from blood, with Jurkat cell RNA spiked in. The subset is: FACS-sorted CD8+CD4-CCR7+CD45RA+ naive T cells. The origin of the receptors is a human donor in good health. Some libraries in this study had Jurkat cell RNA spiked in.

Regarding this clonotype: A much larger clonotype is one base distant, so this may be a read error. The CDR3 protein is CASSGQGAPQEPQYF. The CDR3 DNA reads as TGCGCCAGCTCCGGACAGGGGGCTCCTCAAGAGCCCCAGTACTTC. The rearrangement uses TRBV5-1 and TRBJ2-5, with 11 bases that match TRBD1. Per germline, CDR1 SGHRS and CDR2 YFSETQ. The CDR3 loop spans 15 amino acids.

The chain employs TRBV6-6 and TRBJ1-2, with D perhaps TRBD1 (5 bases). V was cut by 5 bases and J by 3 bases, with 7 bases left in between. This CDR3 comprises 12 residues. CDR1 MNHNY and CDR2 SVGAGI come from the germline V gene (reference sequence). CDR3 sequence (DNA): TGTGCCAGCAGTGGGGGGGACTATGGCTACACCTTC. Translating it yields CASSGGDYGYTF.

This chain links TRBV28 with TRBJ2-2; 7 nucleotides align to TRBD1. J lost 0 bases, V lost 4 bases, and 5 bases had no gene match. Per germline, CDR1 MDHEN and CDR2 SYDVKM. This CDR3 is 16 amino acids long. DNA for the CDR3: TGTGCCAGCAGTTGGCCGGGACAGTCGAACACCGGGGAGCTGTTTTTT. Protein sequence: CASSWPGQSNTGELFF. Combining the CDR3 with reference TRBV28 and TRBJ2-2 gives the whole variable domain DVKVTQSSRYLVKRTGEKVFLECVQDMDHENMFWYRQDPGLGLRLIYFSYDVKMKEKGDIPEGYSVSREKKERFSLILESASTNQTSMYLCASSWPGQSNTGELFFGEGSRLTVL.

This clonotype was seen a few times. V and J are TRBV20-1 and TRBJ1-1, with 8 nucleotides matching TRBD1. This CDR3 has 15 amino acids. V was pared by 2 bases and J by 1 base, with 6 bases of the junction left unmatched. The germline CDR1 and CDR2 sequences are DFQATT and SNEGSKA (reference sequence). The CDR3 spells CSARPRGLGNTEAFF. CDR3 nucleotide sequence: TGCAGTGCTAGACCCAGGGGGCTTGGGAACACTGAAGCTTTCTTT.

The V call is TRBV11-2, the J call TRBJ2-1; 9 bases line up with TRBD2. The V gene end was trimmed by 0 bases and the J gene end by 6 bases; junction bases not matched to a gene: 3. The CDR3 has 15 residues. CDR1 is SGHAT, CDR2 FQNNGV, per germline. CDR3 sequence (DNA): TGTGCCAGCAGCTTAGAGGGACTAGCTGGCAATGAGCAGTTCTTC. Translating it yields CASSLEGLAGNEQFF.

With regard to this clonotype: This may come from a read error, since a much larger clone is one base off. Written as DNA, the CDR3 is TGTGCCAGCAGTTCCCCGGACAGGGTAAGGGCTGGAAACACCATATATTTT. It translates to CASSSPDRVRAGNTIYF. The chain couples TRBV28 to TRBJ1-3, with 8 nucleotides matching TRBD1. Trimming removed 4 bases from V and 2 bases from J; junction bases left unmatched: 10. CDR1 and CDR2 from the germline V gene are MDHEN and SYDVKM. The CDR3 extends over 17 amino acids.

With respect to this clonotype: The germline gene is not matched at one end of the junction; a read error may be the cause. V and J are TRBV6-2 or TRBV6-3 and TRBJ2-1; 7 nucleotides align to TRBD2. Germline V lookup: CDR1 MNHEY, CDR2 SVGEGT. This CDR3 has 17 amino acids. The CDR3 DNA reads as TGTGCCAGCAGAGCAACCGTTATGCGGGAGTTCTGGAATGAGCGGTTCTTC. Its protein is CASRATVMREFWNERFF.

The CDR3 sequence is CASASWGVDYEQYF. CDR3 sequence (DNA): TGTGCCAGCGCCTCGTGGGGGGTGGACTACGAGCAGTACTTC. The chain links TRBV27 to TRBJ2-7; D is possibly TRBD2 (6 bases). CDR3 length: 14 residues. Germline V CDR1 and CDR2: MNHEY, SMNVEV (reference sequence). V was trimmed by 8 bases and J by 3 bases, leaving 17 bases between them.

This clonotype was counted between two and nine times. Here the CDR3 reads CAIRQGNNEQFF. Here the CDR3 DNA reads TGTGCCATCAGACAGGGTAACAATGAGCAGTTCTTC. This chain joins TRBV10-3 and TRBJ2-1; the D gene is possibly TRBD1 (6 bases). The ends were cut back, 6 bases at V and 5 bases at J, with 8 bases in the middle. The CDR3 is 12 residues long. Germline CDR1 and CDR2: ENHRY and SYGVKD.

This clonotype was recorded at least ten times. This chain joins TRBV5-1 and TRBJ2-5; a possible D gene is TRBD1 (6 bases). Germline V lookup: CDR1 SGHRS, CDR2 YFSETQ. V dropped 5 bases and J dropped 1 base, with 15 bases sitting between them. The CDR3 loop spans 15 amino acids. The CDR3 DNA follows: TGCGCCAGCAGGCATACACAGGGAATCCAAGAGACCCAGTACTTC. Its protein is CASRHTQGIQETQYF. Variable domain in full (rest from reference TRBV5-1 and TRBJ2-5): KAGVTQTPRYLIKTRGQQVTLSCSPISGHRSVSWYQQTPGQGLQFLFEYFSETQRNKGNFPGRFSGRQFSNSRSEMNVSTLELGDSALYLCASRHTQGIQETQYFGPGTRLLVL.

The chain carries TRBV7-9 and TRBJ2-7; TRBD1 is a possible D gene (6 bases). V gave up 7 bases and J gave up 6 bases, with 31 bases separating them. Germline values: CDR1 SEHNR, CDR2 FQNEAQ (reference sequence). The CDR3 is made up of 18 amino acids. The CDR3 sequence: CASTDTHQGTRGPLEQYF. The CDR3 DNA follows: TGTGCCAGCACCGATACTCACCAGGGGACGAGGGGTCCCCTCGAGCAGTACTTC.

This clonotype occurred many times. V and J are TRBV7-9 and TRBJ1-6; D remains ambiguous. Trimming left V 1 base short and J 10 bases short, with 14 bases between. Germline-derived CDR1 and CDR2 are SEHNR and FQNEAQ (reference sequence). This CDR3 is built from 15 residues. CDR3 region: CASSLDAEFGSPLHF. CDR3 nucleotides: TGTGCCAGCAGCTTAGATGCCGAATTTGGGTCACCCCTCCACTTT.

As for this clonotype: No DNA is shown, since the ends of the CDR3 on it are uncertain; the CDR3 is the one TCRdb lists. The chain joins TRBV5-6 to TRBJ2-5; the table names TRBD1, a call not compared with the DNA. Termini included, the CDR3 measures 18 amino acids. The germline CDR1 and CDR2 sequences are SGHDT and YYEEEE. This CDR3 is CASSFAEGTGGAWVTRYF.

This clonotype was seen just once. Being one base from a much bigger clone, this may be a read error. V is TRBV27 and J is TRBJ1-1, with TRBD1 as a possible D gene (5 bases). V lost 6 bases to trimming and J lost 4 bases, with 12 bases between them. The CDR3 is 13 residues long. Germline V gene sequence: CDR1 MNHEY, CDR2 SMNVEV (reference sequence). CDR3 sequence reads: CASRGRGATEAFF. Here the CDR3 DNA reads TGTGCCAGCAGGGGACGGGGTGCCACTGAAGCTTTCTTT.

This clonotype has more than one count but fewer than ten. The V gene is TRBV7-9, the J gene TRBJ2-1; D is perhaps TRBD2 (6 bases). The V and J ends lost 7 bases and 0 bases respectively, with 16 bases between them. CDR3 length equals 16 residues. Germline V gene data show CDR1 as SEHNR and CDR2 as FQNEAQ (reference sequence). In DNA form, the CDR3 reads TGTGCCAGCACCACGACTAGACCGGGCTCCTACAATGAGCAGTTCTTC. Its translation: CASTTTRPGSYNEQFF.

Note on this clonotype: The CDR3 does not end in the conserved phenylalanine or tryptophan, so this is likely a read error. The chain carries TRBV7-3 and TRBJ2-1; TRBD2 agrees at 7 bases. Trimming cost V 2 bases and J 3 bases; bases outside gene matches: 4. The CDR3 consists of 15 residues. Germline CDR1 is SGHTA and CDR2 is FQGTGA. Here the CDR3 reads CASSLETSDYNEQFL. The CDR3 bases are TGTGCCAGCAGCTTAGAAACTAGCGACTACAATGAGCAGTTCCTC.